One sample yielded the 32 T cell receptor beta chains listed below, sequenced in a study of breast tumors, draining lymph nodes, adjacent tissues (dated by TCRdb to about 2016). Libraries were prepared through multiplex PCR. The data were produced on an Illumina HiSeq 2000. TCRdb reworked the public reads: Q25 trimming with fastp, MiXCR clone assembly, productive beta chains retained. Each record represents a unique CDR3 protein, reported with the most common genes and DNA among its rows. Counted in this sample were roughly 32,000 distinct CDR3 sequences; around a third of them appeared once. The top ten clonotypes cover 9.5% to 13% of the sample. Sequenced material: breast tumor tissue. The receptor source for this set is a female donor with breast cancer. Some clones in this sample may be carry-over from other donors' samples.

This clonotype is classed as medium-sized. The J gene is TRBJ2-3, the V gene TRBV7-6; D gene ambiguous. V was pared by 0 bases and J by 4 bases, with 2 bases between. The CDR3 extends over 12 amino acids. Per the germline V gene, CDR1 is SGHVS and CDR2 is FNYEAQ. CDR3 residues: CASSLASDTQYF. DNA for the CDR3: TGTGCCAGCAGCTTAGCTTCAGATACGCAGTATTTT. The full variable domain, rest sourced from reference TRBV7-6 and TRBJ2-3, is GAGVSQSPRYKVTKRGQDVALRCDPISGHVSLYWYRQALGQGPEFLTYFNYEAQQDKSGLPNDRFSAERPEGSISTLTIQRTEQRDSAMYRCASSLASDTQYFGPGTRLTVL.

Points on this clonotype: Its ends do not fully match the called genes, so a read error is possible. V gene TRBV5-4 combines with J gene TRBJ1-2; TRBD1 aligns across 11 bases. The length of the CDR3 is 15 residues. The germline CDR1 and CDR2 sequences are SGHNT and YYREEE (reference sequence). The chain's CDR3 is CASSLVGTGGYGYIF. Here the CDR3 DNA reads TGTGCCAGCAGCTTGGTAGGGACAGGGGGATATGGCTACATTTTC.

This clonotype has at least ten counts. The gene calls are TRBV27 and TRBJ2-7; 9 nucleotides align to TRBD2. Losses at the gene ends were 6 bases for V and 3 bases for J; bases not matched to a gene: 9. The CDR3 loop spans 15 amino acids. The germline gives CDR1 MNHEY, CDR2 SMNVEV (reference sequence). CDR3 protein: CASSRTRLAVYEQYF. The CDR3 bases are TGTGCCAGCAGCCGGACCCGACTAGCGGTCTACGAGCAGTACTTC.

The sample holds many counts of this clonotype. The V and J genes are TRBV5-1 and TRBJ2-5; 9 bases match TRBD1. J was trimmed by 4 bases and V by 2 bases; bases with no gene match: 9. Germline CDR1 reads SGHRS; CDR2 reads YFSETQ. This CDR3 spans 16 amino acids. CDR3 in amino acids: CASSLTGTGKAETQYF. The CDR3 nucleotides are TGCGCCAGCAGCTTAACCGGGACAGGGAAGGCAGAGACCCAGTACTTC.

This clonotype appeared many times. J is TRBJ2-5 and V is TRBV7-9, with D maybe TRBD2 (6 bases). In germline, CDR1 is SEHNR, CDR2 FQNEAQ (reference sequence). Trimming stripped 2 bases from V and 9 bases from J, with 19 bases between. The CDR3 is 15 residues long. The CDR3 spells CASSLPVSGPGAQYF. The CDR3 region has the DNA TGTGCCAGCAGCTTACCCGTCTCAGGCCCGGGGGCCCAGTACTTC.

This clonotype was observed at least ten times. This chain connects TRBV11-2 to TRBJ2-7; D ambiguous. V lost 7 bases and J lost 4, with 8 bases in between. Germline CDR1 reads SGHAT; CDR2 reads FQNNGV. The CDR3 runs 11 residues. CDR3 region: CASTLGYEQYF. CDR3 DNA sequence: TGTGCCAGCACCCTTGGTTACGAGCAGTACTTC.

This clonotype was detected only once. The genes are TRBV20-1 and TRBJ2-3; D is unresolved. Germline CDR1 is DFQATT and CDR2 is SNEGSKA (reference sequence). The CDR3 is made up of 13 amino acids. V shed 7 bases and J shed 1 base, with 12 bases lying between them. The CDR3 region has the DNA TGCAGTGGTGTGGCTGGCGGCACAGATACGCAGTATTTT. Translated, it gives CSGVAGGTDTQYF.

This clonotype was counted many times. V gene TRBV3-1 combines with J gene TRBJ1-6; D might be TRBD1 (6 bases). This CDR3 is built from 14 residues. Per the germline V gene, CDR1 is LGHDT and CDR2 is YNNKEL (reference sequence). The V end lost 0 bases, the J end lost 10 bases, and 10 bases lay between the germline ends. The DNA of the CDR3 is TGTGCCAGCAGCCAAGAGGTCAGGGGATCACCCCTCCACTTT. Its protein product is CASSQEVRGSPLHF.

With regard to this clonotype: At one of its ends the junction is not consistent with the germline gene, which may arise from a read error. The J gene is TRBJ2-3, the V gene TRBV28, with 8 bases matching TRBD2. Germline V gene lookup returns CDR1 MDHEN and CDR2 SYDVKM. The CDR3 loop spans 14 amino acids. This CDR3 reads CAGSWAGGADTQYF. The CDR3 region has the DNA TGTGCCGGCAGTTGGGCGGGAGGAGCAGATACGCAGTATTTT. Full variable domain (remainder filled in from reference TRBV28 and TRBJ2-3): DVKVTQSSRYLVKRTGEKVFLECVQDMDHENMFWYRQDPGLGLRLIYFSYDVKMKEKGDIPEGYSVSREKKERFSLILESASTNQTSMYLCAGSWAGGADTQYFGPGTRLTVL.

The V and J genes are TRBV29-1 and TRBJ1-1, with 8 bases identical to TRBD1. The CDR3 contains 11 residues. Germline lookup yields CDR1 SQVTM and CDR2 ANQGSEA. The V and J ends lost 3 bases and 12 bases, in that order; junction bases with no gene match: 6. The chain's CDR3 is CSVDPTGATFF. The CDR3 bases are TGCAGCGTTGACCCGACAGGGGCAACTTTCTTT.

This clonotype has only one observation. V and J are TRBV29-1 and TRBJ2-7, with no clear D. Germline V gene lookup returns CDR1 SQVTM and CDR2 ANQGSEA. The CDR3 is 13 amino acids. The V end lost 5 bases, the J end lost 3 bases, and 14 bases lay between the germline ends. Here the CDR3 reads CSVYSASSYEQYF. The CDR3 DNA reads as TGCAGCGTTTACAGCGCGTCGAGCTACGAGCAGTACTTC.

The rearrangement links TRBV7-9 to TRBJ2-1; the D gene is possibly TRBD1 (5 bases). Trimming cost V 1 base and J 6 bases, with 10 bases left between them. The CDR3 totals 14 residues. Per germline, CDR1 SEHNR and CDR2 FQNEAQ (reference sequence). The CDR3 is CASSLEGLPNEQFF. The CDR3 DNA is TGTGCCAGCAGCTTAGAGGGGTTACCCAATGAGCAGTTCTTC.

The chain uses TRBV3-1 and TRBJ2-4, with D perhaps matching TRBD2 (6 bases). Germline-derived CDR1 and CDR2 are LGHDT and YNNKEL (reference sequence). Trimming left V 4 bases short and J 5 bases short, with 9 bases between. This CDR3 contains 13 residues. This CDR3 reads CASSRAGENIQYF. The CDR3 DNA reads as TGTGCCAGCAGCCGAGCGGGTGAAAACATTCAGTACTTC.

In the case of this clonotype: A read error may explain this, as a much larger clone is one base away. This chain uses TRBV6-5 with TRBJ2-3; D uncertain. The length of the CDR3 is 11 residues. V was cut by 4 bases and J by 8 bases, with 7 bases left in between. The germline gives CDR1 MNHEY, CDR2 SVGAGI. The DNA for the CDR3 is TGTGCCAGCAGTTTCTCTGGTACGCAGTATTTT. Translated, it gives CASSFSGTQYF.

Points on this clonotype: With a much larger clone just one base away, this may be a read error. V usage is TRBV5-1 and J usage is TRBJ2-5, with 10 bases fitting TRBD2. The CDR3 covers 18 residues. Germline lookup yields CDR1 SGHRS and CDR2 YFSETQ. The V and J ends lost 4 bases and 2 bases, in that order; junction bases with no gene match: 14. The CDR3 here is CASSQGVVAGGGQETQYF. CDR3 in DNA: TGCGCCAGCAGCCAGGGGGTCGTAGCGGGAGGAGGGCAAGAGACCCAGTACTTC. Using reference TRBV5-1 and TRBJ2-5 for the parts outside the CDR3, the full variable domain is KAGVTQTPRYLIKTRGQQVTLSCSPISGHRSVSWYQQTPGQGLQFLFEYFSETQRNKGNFPGRFSGRQFSNSRSEMNVSTLELGDSALYLCASSQGVVAGGGQETQYFGPGTRLLVL.

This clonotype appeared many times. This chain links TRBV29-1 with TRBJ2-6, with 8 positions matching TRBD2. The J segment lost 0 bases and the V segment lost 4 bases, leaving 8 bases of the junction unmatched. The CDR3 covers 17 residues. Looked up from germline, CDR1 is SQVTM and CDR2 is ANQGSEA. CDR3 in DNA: TGCAGCGTTGCCTTCAGCGGGAGAGCCTCTGGGGCCAACGTCCTGACTTTC. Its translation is CSVAFSGRASGANVLTF.

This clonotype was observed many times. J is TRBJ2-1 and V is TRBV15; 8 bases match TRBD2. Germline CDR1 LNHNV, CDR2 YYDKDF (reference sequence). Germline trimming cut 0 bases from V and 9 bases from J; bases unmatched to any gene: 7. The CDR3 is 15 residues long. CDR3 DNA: TGTGCCACCAGCAGAGATTACGACGGGAGGGGTGAGCAGTTCTTC. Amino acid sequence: CATSRDYDGRGEQFF.

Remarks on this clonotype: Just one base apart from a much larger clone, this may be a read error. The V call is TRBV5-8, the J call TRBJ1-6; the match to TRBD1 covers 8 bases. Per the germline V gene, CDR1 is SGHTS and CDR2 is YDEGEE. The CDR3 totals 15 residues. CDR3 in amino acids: CASSFGQGGNSPLRF. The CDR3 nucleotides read TGTGCCAGCAGCTTCGGACAGGGAGGGAATTCACCCCTCCGCTTT.

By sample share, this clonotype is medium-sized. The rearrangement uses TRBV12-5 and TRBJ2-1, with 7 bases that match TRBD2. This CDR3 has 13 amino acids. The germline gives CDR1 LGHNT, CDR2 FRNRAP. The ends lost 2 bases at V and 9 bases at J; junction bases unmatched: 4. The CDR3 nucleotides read TGTGCTAGTGGTTTGAGGGAGGGAGGTGAGCAGTTCTTC. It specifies CASGLREGGEQFF.

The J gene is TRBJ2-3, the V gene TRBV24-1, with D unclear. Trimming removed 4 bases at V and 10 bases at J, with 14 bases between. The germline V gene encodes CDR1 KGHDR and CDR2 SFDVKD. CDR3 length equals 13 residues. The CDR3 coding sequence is TGTGCCACCAGTGACCACGGAGTGGATTCGCAGTATTTT. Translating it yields CATSDHGVDSQYF.

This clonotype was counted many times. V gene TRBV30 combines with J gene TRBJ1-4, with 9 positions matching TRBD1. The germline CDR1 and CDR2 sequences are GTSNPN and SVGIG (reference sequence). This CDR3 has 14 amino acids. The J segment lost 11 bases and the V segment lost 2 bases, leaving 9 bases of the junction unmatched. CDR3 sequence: CAWSRPGQGTKLFF. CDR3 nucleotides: TGTGCCTGGAGTAGGCCGGGACAGGGAACTAAACTGTTTTTT.

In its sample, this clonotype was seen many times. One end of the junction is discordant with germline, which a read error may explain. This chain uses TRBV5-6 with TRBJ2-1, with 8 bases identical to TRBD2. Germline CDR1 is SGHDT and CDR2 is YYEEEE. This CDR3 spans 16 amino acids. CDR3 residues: CASSFGAGGAYNEQFF. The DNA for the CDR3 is TGTGCAAGCAGCTTCGGGGCGGGGGGAGCTTACAATGAGCAGTTCTTC. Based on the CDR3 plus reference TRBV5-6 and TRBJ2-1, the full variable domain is DAGVTQSPTHLIKTRGQQVTLRCSPKSGHDTVSWYQQALGQGPQFIFQYYEEEERQRGNFPDRFSGHQFPNYSSELNVNALLLGDSALYLCASSFGAGGAYNEQFFGPGTRLTVL.

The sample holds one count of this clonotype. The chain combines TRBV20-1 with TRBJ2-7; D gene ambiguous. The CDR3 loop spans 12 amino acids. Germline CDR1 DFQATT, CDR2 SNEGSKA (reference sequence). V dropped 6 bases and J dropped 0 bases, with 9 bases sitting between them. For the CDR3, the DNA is TGCAGTGCACCTCCGTGCTCCTACGAGCAGTACTTC. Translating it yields CSAPPCSYEQYF.

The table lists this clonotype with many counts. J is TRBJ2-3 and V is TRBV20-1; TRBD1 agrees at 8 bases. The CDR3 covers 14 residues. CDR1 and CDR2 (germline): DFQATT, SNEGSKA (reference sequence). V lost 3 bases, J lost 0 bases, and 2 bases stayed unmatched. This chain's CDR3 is CSARDRVSTDTQYF. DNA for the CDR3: TGCAGTGCTAGGGACAGGGTAAGCACAGATACGCAGTATTTT.

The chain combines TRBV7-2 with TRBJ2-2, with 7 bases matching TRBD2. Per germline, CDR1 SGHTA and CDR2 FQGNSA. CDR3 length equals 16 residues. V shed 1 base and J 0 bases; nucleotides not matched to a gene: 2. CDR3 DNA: TGTGCCAGCAGCTTAGATCTAGCGGCGAACACCGGGGAGCTGTTTTTT. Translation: CASSLDLAANTGELFF.

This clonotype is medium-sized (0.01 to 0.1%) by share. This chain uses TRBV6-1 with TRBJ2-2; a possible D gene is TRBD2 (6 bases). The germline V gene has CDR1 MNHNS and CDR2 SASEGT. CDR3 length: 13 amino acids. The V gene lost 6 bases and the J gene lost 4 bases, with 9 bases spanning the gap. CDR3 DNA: TGTGCCAGCAGGGGAGCGGGCACCGGGGAGCTGTTTTTT. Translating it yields CASRGAGTGELFF.

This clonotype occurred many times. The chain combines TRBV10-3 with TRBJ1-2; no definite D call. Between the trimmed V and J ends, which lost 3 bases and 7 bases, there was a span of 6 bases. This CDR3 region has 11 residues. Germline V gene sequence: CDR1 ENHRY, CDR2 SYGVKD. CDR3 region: CAISDPAGYTF. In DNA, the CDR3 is TGTGCCATCAGTGATCCCGCTGGCTACACCTTC.

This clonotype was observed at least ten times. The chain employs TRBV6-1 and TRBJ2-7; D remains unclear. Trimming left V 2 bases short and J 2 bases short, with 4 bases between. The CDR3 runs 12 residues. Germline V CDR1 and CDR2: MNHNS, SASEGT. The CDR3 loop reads CASSEQAYEQYF. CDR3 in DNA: TGTGCCAGCAGTGAACAGGCCTACGAGCAGTACTTC.

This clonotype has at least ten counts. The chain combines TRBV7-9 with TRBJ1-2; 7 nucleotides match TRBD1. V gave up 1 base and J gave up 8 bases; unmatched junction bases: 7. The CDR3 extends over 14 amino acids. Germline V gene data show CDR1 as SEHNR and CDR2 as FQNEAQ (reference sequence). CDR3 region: CASSLGDRVKGYTF. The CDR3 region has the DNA TGTGCCAGCAGCTTAGGCGACAGGGTCAAAGGCTACACCTTC.

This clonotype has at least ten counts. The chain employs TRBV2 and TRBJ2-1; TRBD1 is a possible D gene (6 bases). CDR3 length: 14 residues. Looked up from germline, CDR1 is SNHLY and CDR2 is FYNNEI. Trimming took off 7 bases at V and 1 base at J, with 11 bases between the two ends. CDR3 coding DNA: TGTGCCAGCACAGCTAGGGGGTCCTACAATGAGCAGTTCTTC. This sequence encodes CASTARGSYNEQFF.

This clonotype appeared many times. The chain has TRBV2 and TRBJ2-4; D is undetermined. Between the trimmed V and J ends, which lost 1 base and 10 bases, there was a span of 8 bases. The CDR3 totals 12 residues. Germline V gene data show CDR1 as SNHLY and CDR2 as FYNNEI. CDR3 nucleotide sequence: TGTGCCAGCAGTGAAGGGGCGACGATTCAGTACTTC. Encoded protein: CASSEGATIQYF.

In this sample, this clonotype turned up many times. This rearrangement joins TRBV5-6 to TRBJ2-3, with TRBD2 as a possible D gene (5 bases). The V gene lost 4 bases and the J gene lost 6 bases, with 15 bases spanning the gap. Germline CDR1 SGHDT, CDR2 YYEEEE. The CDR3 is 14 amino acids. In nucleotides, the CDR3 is TGTGCCAGCAGCCGTACCCGGGGTTTGGATACGCAGTATTTT. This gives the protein CASSRTRGLDTQYF.